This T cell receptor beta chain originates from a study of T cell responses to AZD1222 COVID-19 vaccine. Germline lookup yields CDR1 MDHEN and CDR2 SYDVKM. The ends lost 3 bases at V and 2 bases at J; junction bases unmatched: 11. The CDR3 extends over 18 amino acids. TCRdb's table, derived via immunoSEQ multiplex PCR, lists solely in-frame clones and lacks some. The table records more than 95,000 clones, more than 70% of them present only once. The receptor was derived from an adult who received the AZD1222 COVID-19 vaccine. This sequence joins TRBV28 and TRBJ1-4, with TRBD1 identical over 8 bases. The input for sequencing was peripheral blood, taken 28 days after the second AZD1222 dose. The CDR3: CASSFDGRQGATNEKLFF. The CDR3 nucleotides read TGTGCCAGCAGTTTCGACGGTCGGCAGGGGGCTACTAATGAAAAACTGTTTTTT.